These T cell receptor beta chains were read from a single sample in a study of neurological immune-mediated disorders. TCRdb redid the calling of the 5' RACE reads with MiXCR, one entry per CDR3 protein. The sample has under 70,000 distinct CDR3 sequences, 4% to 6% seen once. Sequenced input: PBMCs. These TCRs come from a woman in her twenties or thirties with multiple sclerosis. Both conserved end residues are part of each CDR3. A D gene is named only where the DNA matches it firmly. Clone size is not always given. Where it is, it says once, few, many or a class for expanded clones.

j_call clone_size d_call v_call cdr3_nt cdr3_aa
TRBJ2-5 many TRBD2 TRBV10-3 TGTGCCATCGGGGGACTAGCGGGGGGACCAAGGTCCCAGTACTTC CAIGGLAGGPRSQYF
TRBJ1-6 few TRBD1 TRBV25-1 TGTGCCAGCAGTGAATTTACGGACAGGGGCACTTTAGGCTCACCCCTCAACTTT CASSEFTDRGTLGSPLNF
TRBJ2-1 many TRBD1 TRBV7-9 TGTGCCAGCAGCTTAGTGTGGGTGACAGGGGTAAACAATGAGCAGTTCTTC CASSLVWVTGVNNEQFF
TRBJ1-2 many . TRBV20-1 TGCAGTGCCCTGAAACTCGGGCTCGGCTATGGCTACACCTTC CSALKLGLGYGYTF
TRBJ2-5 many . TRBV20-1 TGCAGTGCCCGTACATTGAATGAGGCAGAGACCCAGTACTTC CSARTLNEAETQYF
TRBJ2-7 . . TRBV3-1 TGTGCCAGCAGCCCCAGGCCAGGGCCCTACGAGCAGTACTTC CASSPRPGPYEQYF
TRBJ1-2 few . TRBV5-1 TGCGCCAGCAGCCCTCCAACAGGAGCGTCCTATGGCTACACCTTC CASSPPTGASYGYTF
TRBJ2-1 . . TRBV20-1 TGCAGTGCCAAAATTGGTGGGGGAACGGGCGGGGAGCAGTTCTTC CSAKIGGGTGGEQFF
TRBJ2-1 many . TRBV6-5 TGTGCCAGCAGTTACTCGACGGGGCCAGTGATCAATGAGCAGTTCTTC CASSYSTGPVINEQFF
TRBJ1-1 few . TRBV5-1 TGCGCCAGCAGCGCCAGCCTCAGGGTGAACACTGAAGCTTTCTTT CASSASLRVNTEAFF
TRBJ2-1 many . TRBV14 TGTGCCAGCAGCCCTAACGTGAGGGCAGGGGAGCAGTTCTTC CASSPNVRAGEQFF
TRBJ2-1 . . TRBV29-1 TGCAGCGTTGCCCCCCTGGGGGACGACCAGCAGTTCTTC CSVAPLGDDQQFF
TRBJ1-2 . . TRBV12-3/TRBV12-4 TGTGCCAGCAGTCGACAGCGATCATATGGCTACACCTTC CASSRQRSYGYTF
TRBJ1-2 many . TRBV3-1 TGTGCCAGCAGCGGGGGACCCCGGAGGAGCTATGGCTACACCTTC CASSGGPRRSYGYTF
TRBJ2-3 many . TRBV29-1 TGCAGCGCCGTAATACAGGGAATGTCGGATACGCAGTATTTT CSAVIQGMSDTQYF
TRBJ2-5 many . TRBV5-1 TGCGCCAGCAGCCTGACTCCGGGGAGCCAAGAGACCCAGTACTTC CASSLTPGSQETQYF
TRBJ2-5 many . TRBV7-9 TGTGCCAGCAGTTACGGACAGATCCAAGAGACCCAGTACTTC CASSYGQIQETQYF
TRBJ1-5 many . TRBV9 TGTGCCAGCAGCGTAGGCTCCGCGGGCAATCAGCCCCAGCATTTT CASSVGSAGNQPQHF
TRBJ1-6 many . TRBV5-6 TGTGCCAGCAGCTTGTTAGGGTCACCCCTCCACTTT CASSLLGSPLHF
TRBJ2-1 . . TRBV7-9 TGTGCCAGCAGCCCCAGTTCGGGGACAAACAATGAGCAGTTCTTC CASSPSSGTNNEQFF
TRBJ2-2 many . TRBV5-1 TGCGCCAGCAGCTTGCAAGCCGCCACCGGGGAGCTGTTTTTT CASSLQAATGELFF
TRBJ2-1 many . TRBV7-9 TGTGCCAGCAGCTTCGGTCCTGATAAGGGGAGTCGGGTCTTC CASSFGPDKGSRVF
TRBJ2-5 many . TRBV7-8 TGTGCCAGCAGCCCGCCAAGGGAGGAGACCCAGTACTTC CASSPPREETQYF
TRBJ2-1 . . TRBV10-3 TGTGCCATCAAGGGGGTCGACGGGGAGATCTCCTACAATGAGCAGTTCTTC CAIKGVDGEISYNEQFF
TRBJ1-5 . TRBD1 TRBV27 TGTGCTAGCGGGACAGGGAGATATCAGCCCCAGCATTTT CASGTGRYQPQHF
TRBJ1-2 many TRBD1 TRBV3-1 TGTGCCAGCAGCCAAGGACAGGGGGCGGAGAGCGGCTACACCTTC CASSQGQGAESGYTF
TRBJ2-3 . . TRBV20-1 TGCAGTGCTCCCCCGGAACTTGACACAGATACGCAGTATTTT CSAPPELDTDTQYF
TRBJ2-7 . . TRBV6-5 TGTGCCAGCAGTTACCAGGAATCCTACGAGCAGTACTTC CASSYQESYEQYF
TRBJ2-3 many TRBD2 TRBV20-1 TGCAAGCCGGGGGGGAGCACAGATACGCAGTATTTT CKPGGSTDTQYF
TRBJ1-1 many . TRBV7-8 TGTGCCAGCAGCTTAAATGCAGGGAGCGGCGCTGAAGCTTTCTTT CASSLNAGSGAEAFF
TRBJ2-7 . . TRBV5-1 TGCGCCAGCAGCTTGGGTCCCGGAGACTACGAGCAGTACTTC CASSLGPGDYEQYF
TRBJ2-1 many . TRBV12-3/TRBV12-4 TGTGCCAGCAGTTTTCAGGTTGGGGTGGGGTACAATGAGCAGTTCTTC CASSFQVGVGYNEQFF
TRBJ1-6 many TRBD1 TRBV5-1 TGCGCCAGCAGCTCCTCCGGACAGGGGGCAGGATCACCCCTCCACTTT CASSSSGQGAGSPLHF
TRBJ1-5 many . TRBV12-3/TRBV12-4 TGTGCCAGCAGTTTCAATAGCAATCAGCCCCAGCATTTT CASSFNSNQPQHF
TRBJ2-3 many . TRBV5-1 TGCGCCAGCAGCTTGGTTGCGGGCACAGATACGCAGTATTTT CASSLVAGTDTQYF
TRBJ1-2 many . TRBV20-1 TGCAGTCCCCCTGGAAATAACTATGGCTACACCTTC CSPPGNNYGYTF
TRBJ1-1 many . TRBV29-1 TGCAGCCCGTGGGTGAACACTGAAGCTTTCTTT CSPWVNTEAFF
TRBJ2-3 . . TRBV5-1 TGCGCCAGCAGCTCAATCCCCACAGATACGCAGTATTTT CASSSIPTDTQYF
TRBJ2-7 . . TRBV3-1 TGTGCCAGCAGCCAGAGTGCGAGCCAAGGGGCGTACTACGAGCAGTACTTC CASSQSASQGAYYEQYF
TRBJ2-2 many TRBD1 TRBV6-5 TGTGCCAGCAGGGACAGGGACAGCTACACCGGGGAGCTGTTTTTT CASRDRDSYTGELFF
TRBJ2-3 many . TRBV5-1 TGCGCCAGCAGCTCGGGGTTCACAGATACGCAGTATTTT CASSSGFTDTQYF
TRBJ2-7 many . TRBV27 TGTGCCAGCAGTCCCCGCGGGGGCCCAGAGCAGTACTTC CASSPRGGPEQYF
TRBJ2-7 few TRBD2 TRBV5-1 TGCGCCAGCAGCTTGGGGAGTAATCTAGCGGGGCGTTACGAGCAGTACTTC CASSLGSNLAGRYEQYF
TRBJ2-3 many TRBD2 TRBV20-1 TGCAGTGCTAGAGATAGGGACTATTCTAGCACAGATACGCAGTATTTT CSARDRDYSSTDTQYF
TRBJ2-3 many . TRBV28 TGTGCCAGCAGTCTAACCCTAGAGAGCACAGATACGCAGTATTTT CASSLTLESTDTQYF
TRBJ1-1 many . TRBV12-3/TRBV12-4 TGTGCCAGCAGTGAACGGTTGATAACTGAAGCTTTCTTT CASSERLITEAFF
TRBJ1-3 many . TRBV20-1 TGCAGTGCTAGAGATTTGGGAACTGGAAACACCATATATTTT CSARDLGTGNTIYF
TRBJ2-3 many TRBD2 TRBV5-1 TGCGCCAGCAGCTTGGACCCCTCTAGCGGGGGGGCCCCAGATACGCAGTATTTT CASSLDPSSGGAPDTQYF
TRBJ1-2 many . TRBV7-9 TGTGCCAGCAGCTTAGACAGCTATGGCTACACCTTC CASSLDSYGYTF
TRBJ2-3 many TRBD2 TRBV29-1 TGCAGCGTTACGTTAGCGGGGGTCACAGATACGCAGTATTTT CSVTLAGVTDTQYF
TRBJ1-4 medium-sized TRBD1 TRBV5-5 TGTGCCAGCAGCCTCGGGACAGGGAAGGAAAAACTGTTTTTT CASSLGTGKEKLFF
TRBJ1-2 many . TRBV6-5 TGTGCCAGCAGGGTACAGGGAATAGGCGGCTACACCTTC CASRVQGIGGYTF
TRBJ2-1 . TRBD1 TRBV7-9 TGTGCCAGCAGCCCCGGGACAGGGATTAACAATGAGCAGTTCTTC CASSPGTGINNEQFF
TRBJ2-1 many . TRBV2 TGTGCCAGCAGTGTATCTTACAGGAATGAGCAGTTCTTC CASSVSYRNEQFF
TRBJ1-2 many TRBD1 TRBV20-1 TGCAGTGCTAGAGAGGCCGGGACAGGGGGCTATGGCTACACCTTC CSAREAGTGGYGYTF
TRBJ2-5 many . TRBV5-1 TGCGCCAGCAGGGGCGCACAGGGTATCCTAGAGACCCAGTACTTC CASRGAQGILETQYF